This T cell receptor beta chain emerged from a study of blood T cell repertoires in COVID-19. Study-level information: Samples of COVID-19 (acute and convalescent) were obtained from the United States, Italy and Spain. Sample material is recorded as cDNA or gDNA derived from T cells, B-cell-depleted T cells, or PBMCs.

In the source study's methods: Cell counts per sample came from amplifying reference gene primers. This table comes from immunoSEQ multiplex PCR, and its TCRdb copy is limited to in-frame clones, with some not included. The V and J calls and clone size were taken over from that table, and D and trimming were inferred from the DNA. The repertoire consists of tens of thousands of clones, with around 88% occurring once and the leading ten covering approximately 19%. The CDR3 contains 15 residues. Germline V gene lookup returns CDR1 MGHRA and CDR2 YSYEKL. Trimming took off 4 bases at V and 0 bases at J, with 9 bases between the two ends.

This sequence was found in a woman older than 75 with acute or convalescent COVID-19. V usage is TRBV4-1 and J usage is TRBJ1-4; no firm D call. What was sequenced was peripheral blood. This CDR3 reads CASSLGPATNEKLFF. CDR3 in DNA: TGCGCCAGCAGCCTTGGCCCAGCAACTAATGAAAAACTGTTTTTT.